This is a list of T cell receptor beta chains from one sample in a study of sequential checkpoint blockade in melanoma. Here immunoSEQ multiplex PCR was the method, and the copy in TCRdb shows in-frame clones only, minus some. The repertoire has 3,000 to 4,500 clones, less than 30% of them found once; the top ten carry 20% to 25%. The sample was tumor tissue (inferred from file names), taken from a patient given nivolumab and ipilimumab in sequence. The receptors were gathered from a human donor with melanoma. The CDR3 runs from the conserved cysteine through the conserved F or W. D genes are given only for firm matches. Clone size, where shown, is once, few, many, or a class for clones that have expanded.

TRBV10-2	few	TRBJ1-5	TRBD1	TGCGCCAGCAGTGATCAGGGGGCTCAGCCCCAGCATTTT	CASSDQGAQPQHF
TRBV28	few	TRBJ2-5	TRBD2	TGTGCCAGCAGTCTAGCGGGAGGGCAAGAGACCCAGTACTTC	CASSLAGGQETQYF
TRBV10-3	few	TRBJ1-2	-	TGTGCCATCAGTGAGTTAGGGTATGGCTACACCTTC	CAISELGYGYTF
TRBV6-8	medium-sized	TRBJ1-1	TRBD1	TGTGCCAGCAGAAAAGACAGGGTTGATGTTAAAGCTTTCTTT	CASRKDRVDVKAFF
TRBV11-3	many	TRBJ2-3	TRBD2	TGTGCCAGCAGCTTACTAGCGGGAGTCGGCGATACGCAGTATTTT	CASSLLAGVGDTQYF
TRBV6-8	-	TRBJ2-5	-	TGTGCCAGCAACTCAGGGGCCCAAGAGACCCAGTACTTC	CASNSGAQETQYF
TRBV10-2	-	TRBJ2-3	-	TGCGCCAGCAGTGAAGAATGGACCACAGATACGCAGTATTTT	CASSEEWTTDTQYF
TRBV19	once	TRBJ2-5	-	TGTGCCAGTAGTGACGGGACCCAAGAGACCCAGTACTTC	CASSDGTQETQYF
TRBV19	-	TRBJ1-2	TRBD1	TGTGCCAGCCTTGGGACAGGGATCCTACTCTGGCAATGGGGCTACACCTTC	CASLGTGILLWQWGYTF
TRBV11-3	-	TRBJ2-4	TRBD2	TGTGCCAGCAGGCCACGTCGTGGGACTAGCGGGAGGGTAGCCAAAAACATTCAGTACTTC	CASRPRRGTSGRVAKNIQYF
TRBV23-1	few	TRBJ2-7	TRBD1	TGCGCCAGCAGCACCTGGACAGGCCACGAGCAGTACTTC	CASSTWTGHEQYF
TRBV30	few	TRBJ1-1	-	TGTGCCTGGAGTGTTCGGACTTTGGGCACTGAAGCTTTCTTT	CAWSVRTLGTEAFF
TRBV30	few	TRBJ2-7	TRBD2	TGTGCCTGGAGTAAACTAGCGGGAGGGGCCTACGAGCAGTACTTC	CAWSKLAGGAYEQYF
TRBV14	-	TRBJ1-2	TRBD1	TGTGCCAGCAGCCAACAACCTTTCGGACAGGGGGGTGGCTACACCTTC	CASSQQPFGQGGGYTF
TRBV11-3	medium-sized	TRBJ2-1	TRBD2	TGTGCCAGCAGCTTAGGGCCTAGCGGATACAATGAGCAGTTCTTC	CASSLGPSGYNEQFF
TRBV28	few	TRBJ2-7	-	TGTGCCAGCAGCCCCCCCAGGGGAAAGCAGTACTTC	CASSPPRGKQYF
TRBV11-3	many	TRBJ2-3	-	TGTGCCAGCAGCTTGGATGGGGGTGCAGATACGCAGTATTTT	CASSLDGGADTQYF
TRBV4-1	-	TRBJ1-6	-	TGCGCCAGCAGCCAAGAGGGTTCACCCCTCCACTTT	CASSQEGSPLHF
TRBV12-5	-	TRBJ2-3	-	TGTGCTAGTGGTTCACCTTCTACGCAGTATTTT	CASGSPSTQYF
TRBV11-3	many	TRBJ2-3	-	TGTGCCAGCAGCAGAACTCCGGGACTGGGAGTCGATACGCAGTATTTT	CASSRTPGLGVDTQYF
TRBV30	few	TRBJ2-7	-	TGTGCCTGGAGTGTAAAGTACCCCCTATTCCACGAGCAGTACTTC	CAWSVKYPLFHEQYF
TRBV6-8	-	TRBJ2-2	-	TGTGCCAGCAGCCCCTCGGGGGTCGCAGGGGAGCTGTTTTTT	CASSPSGVAGELFF
TRBV11-3	medium-sized	TRBJ1-2	TRBD1	TGTGCCAGCAGCTTCGACAGGGGGCACTATGGCTACACCTTC	CASSFDRGHYGYTF
TRBV18	few	TRBJ2-7	TRBD2	TGTGCCAACTCACCAGCGGGAGGGGTTGACGAGCAGTACTTC	CANSPAGGVDEQYF
TRBV11-3	many	TRBJ2-1	-	TGTGCCAGCAGCTTTACTGGTCGCTCGAAAGAGCAGTTCTTC	CASSFTGRSKEQFF
TRBV30	few	TRBJ1-2	-	TGTGCCTGGAGCCCAGACAGGATGGCTCTTGGCTACACCTTC	CAWSPDRMALGYTF
TRBV6-8	-	TRBJ2-5	TRBD1	TGTGCCAGCAGGGAACAGGGGGCCCCACAAGAGACCCAGTACTTC	CASREQGAPQETQYF
TRBV15	few	TRBJ2-7	TRBD2	TGTGCCACCAGCAGAGATGGGACTAGCGGGAGGCCCTCCTACGAGCAGTACTTC	CATSRDGTSGRPSYEQYF
TRBV6-8	-	TRBJ2-3	TRBD2	TGTGCCAGCAGTTACTCATCTAGCGGAGGGACGGATACGCAGTATTTT	CASSYSSSGGTDTQYF
TRBV30	few	TRBJ2-3	-	TGTGCCTGGACCCTCAGGGGACGCTTCACAGATACGCAGTATTTT	CAWTLRGRFTDTQYF
TRBV18	-	TRBJ1-5	-	TGTGCCAGCTCTCCCGAGGAGGGCTATAGCAATCAGCCCCAGCATTTT	CASSPEEGYSNQPQHF
TRBV11-3	-	TRBJ1-1	-	TGTGCCAGCAGCTTAATGTCAGGCCCGGGGGAAGCTTTCTTT	CASSLMSGPGEAFF
TRBV5-1	-	TRBJ1-1	-	TGCGCCAGCAGCTTGGGAGCACAGGGACCGAGGACTGAAGCTTTCTTT	CASSLGAQGPRTEAFF
TRBV11-3	-	TRBJ1-3	-	TGTGCCAGCAGTCCCGATAGGGGGTCTGGAAACACCATATATTTT	CASSPDRGSGNTIYF
TRBV11-3	large	TRBJ2-1	TRBD2	TGTGCCAGCAGCTTAAGGTCGTGGGTAGCGGGGAACAATGAGCAGTTCTTC	CASSLRSWVAGNNEQFF
TRBV30	-	TRBJ1-1	-	TGTGCCTGGAGCCTAGGGACAAGGAACACTGAAGCTTTCTTT	CAWSLGTRNTEAFF
TRBV18	-	TRBJ1-1	-	TGTGCCAGCTCACCGGGGGGAAGCTCGAACACTGAAGCTTTCTTT	CASSPGGSSNTEAFF
TRBV5-1	-	TRBJ1-2	TRBD1	TGCGCCAGCAGCTTCTCCCAGGGGGAGGATGGCTACACCTTC	CASSFSQGEDGYTF
TRBV6-8	medium-sized	TRBJ1-4	TRBD1	TGTGCCATCAGTTCTACAGGGGGCGGGAGTGAAAAACTGTTTTTT	CAISSTGGGSEKLFF
TRBV9	-	TRBJ2-1	-	TGTGCCAGCAGCTCGACGGGACCGACTATGTTCCGTAACAATGAGCAGTTCTTC	CASSSTGPTMFRNNEQFF
TRBV15	-	TRBJ2-2	-	TGTGCCACCAGCAGAGAAACAGGGTACACCGGGGAGCTGTTTTTT	CATSRETGYTGELFF
TRBV19	-	TRBJ1-1	TRBD1	TGTGCCAGTAGACAGGGGGGCACTGAAGCTTTCTTT	CASRQGGTEAFF
TRBV5-1	-	TRBJ1-1	-	TGCGCCAGCAGCTTGGGGGCGGTTAACACTGAAGCTTTCTTT	CASSLGAVNTEAFF
TRBV25-1	-	TRBJ2-7	TRBD1	TGTGCCAGCAGTGCATCCCGGGACAGGCCCCACGAGCAGTACTTC	CASSASRDRPHEQYF
TRBV5-1	-	TRBJ1-2	-	TGCGCCAGCAGCTTGGCCGAGGGAAACTATGGCTACACCTTC	CASSLAEGNYGYTF
TRBV4-1	few	TRBJ1-4	-	TGCGCCAGCAGCAGGGAACAGGCTCTAAATGAAAAACTGTTTTTT	CASSREQALNEKLFF
TRBV6-8	medium-sized	TRBJ2-3	-	TGTGCCAGCAGTGACTGGGGCAGGGGACGCAGCACAGATACGCAGTATTTT	CASSDWGRGRSTDTQYF
TRBV6-8	-	TRBJ2-5	-	TGTGCCAGCACAAGGGCAGGGTTTCTCCAAGAGACCCAGTACTTC	CASTRAGFLQETQYF
TRBV6-8	-	TRBJ1-2	-	TGTGCCAGCACGTTCCCAGGTGCCTATGGCTACACCTTC	CASTFPGAYGYTF
TRBV6-8	-	TRBJ2-1	TRBD1	TGTGCCAGCATACGTCGGACAGGTTCCAATGAGCAGTTCTTC	CASIRRTGSNEQFF
TRBV5-1	few	TRBJ2-1	TRBD2	TGCGCCAGCAGCTGGGGACTAGCGGGGAACAATGAGCAGTTCTTC	CASSWGLAGNNEQFF
TRBV5-1	-	TRBJ2-7	TRBD2	TGCGCCAGCAGCCAGGGACTAGCGGGAGGGCCGAATAAATACGAGCAGTACTTC	CASSQGLAGGPNKYEQYF
TRBV30	-	TRBJ1-1	-	TGTGCCTGGATCTCTTCGACGGGGCGCGAGACTGAAGCTTTCTTT	CAWISSTGRETEAFF
TRBV11-3	many	TRBJ2-2	-	TGTGCCAGCAGCTTATTCAGGGGTTCGACCGGGGAGCTGTTTTTT	CASSLFRGSTGELFF
TRBV16	few	TRBJ2-1	-	TGTGCCAGCACCGCACTAGGCATCAATGAGCAGTTCTTC	CASTALGINEQFF
TRBV11-3	few	TRBJ1-4	TRBD1	TGTGCCAGCAGCCAGGGACAGGGTAGTGAAAAACTGTTTTTT	CASSQGQGSEKLFF